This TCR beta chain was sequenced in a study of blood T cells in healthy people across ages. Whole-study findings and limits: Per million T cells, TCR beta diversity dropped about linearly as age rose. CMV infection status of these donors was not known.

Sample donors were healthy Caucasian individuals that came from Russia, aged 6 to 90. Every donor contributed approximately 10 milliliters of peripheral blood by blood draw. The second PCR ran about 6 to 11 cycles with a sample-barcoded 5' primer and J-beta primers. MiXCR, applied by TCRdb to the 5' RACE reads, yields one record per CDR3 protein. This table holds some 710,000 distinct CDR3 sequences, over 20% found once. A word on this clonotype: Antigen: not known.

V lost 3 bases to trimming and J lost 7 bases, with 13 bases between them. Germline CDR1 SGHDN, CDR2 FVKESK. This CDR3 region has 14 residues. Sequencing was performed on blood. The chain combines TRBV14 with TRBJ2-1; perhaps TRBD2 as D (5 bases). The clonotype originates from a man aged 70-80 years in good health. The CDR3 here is CASSHGSALNEQFF. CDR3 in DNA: TGTGCCAGCAGCCATGGTAGCGCGCTAAATGAGCAGTTCTTC.